A selection of T cell receptor beta chains follows, all from one sample in a study of blood T cell repertoires in COVID-19. Profiling relied on immunoSEQ multiplex PCR, and the TCRdb table lists in-frame clones only, not all of them. The data show roughly 260,000 clones, with around four fifths seen just once and approximately 4% held by the top ten. Sequenced sample: PBMCs or T cells enriched from blood (not recorded which). Receptor source: a woman between 35 and 50 years old who had been exposed to COVID-19. The CDR3 runs from the conserved cysteine through the conserved F or W. The order of the fields is CDR3 protein, CDR3 DNA, V gene, CDR3 length, J gene, D gene, clone size. D genes are given only for firm matches. Rows may omit the clone size; those that give it use once, few, many or a size class.

CDR3aa: CASSLDRDYEQYF; CDR3nt: TGTGCCAGTAGTCTTGACAGGGACTACGAGCAGTACTTC; v_gene: TRBV19; len: 13; j_gene: TRBJ2-7; d_gene: TRBD1; abundance: .
CDR3aa: CASSRVAGVNNEQFF; CDR3nt: TGTGCCAGTAGTAGGGTAGCGGGGGTTAACAATGAGCAGTTCTTC; v_gene: TRBV19; len: 15; j_gene: TRBJ2-1; d_gene: TRBD2; abundance: .
CDR3aa: CASSLTGLTEAFF; CDR3nt: TGTGCCAGCAGCTTGACAGGGCTTACTGAAGCTTTCTTT; v_gene: TRBV13; len: 13; j_gene: TRBJ1-1; d_gene: TRBD1; abundance: .
CDR3aa: CASSLVGGFRGTEAFF; CDR3nt: TGTGCCAGCAGCTTAGTGGGAGGGTTTAGAGGCACTGAAGCTTTCTTT; v_gene: TRBV11-2; len: 16; j_gene: TRBJ1-1; d_gene: .; abundance: .
CDR3aa: CASSRPGTGGTDTQYF; CDR3nt: TGCGCCAGCAGCAGGCCCGGGACAGGGGGCACAGATACGCAGTATTTT; v_gene: TRBV5-1; len: 16; j_gene: TRBJ2-3; d_gene: TRBD1; abundance: .
CDR3aa: CASSPGQYNEQFF; CDR3nt: TGCGCCAGCAGCCCGGGACAGTACAATGAGCAGTTCTTC; v_gene: TRBV5-1; len: 13; j_gene: TRBJ2-1; d_gene: TRBD1; abundance: .
CDR3aa: CAISESTQGGISSGYTF; CDR3nt: TGTGCCATCAGTGAGTCCACACAGGGGGGGATTTCTTCTGGCTACACCTTC; v_gene: TRBV10-3; len: 17; j_gene: TRBJ1-2; d_gene: TRBD1; abundance: .
CDR3aa: CAWSKWSTGASAEAFF; CDR3nt: TGTGCCTGGAGTAAGTGGTCGACAGGGGCAAGCGCTGAAGCTTTCTTT; v_gene: TRBV30; len: 16; j_gene: TRBJ1-1; d_gene: TRBD1; abundance: .
CDR3aa: CASSNSGGGTGELFF; CDR3nt: TGCGCCAGCAGTAATAGCGGGGGGGGGACCGGGGAGCTGTTTTTT; v_gene: TRBV10-2; len: 15; j_gene: TRBJ2-2; d_gene: TRBD2; abundance: once
CDR3aa: CASSSGQVYNEKLFF; CDR3nt: TGTGCCAGCAGCAGCGGACAGGTGTATAATGAAAAACTGTTTTTT; v_gene: TRBV11-2; len: 15; j_gene: TRBJ1-4; d_gene: TRBD1; abundance: once
CDR3aa: CASSPITEALGQFF; CDR3nt: TGTGCCAGCAGCCCCATTACGGAGGCACTTGGGCAGTTCTTC; v_gene: TRBV3-1/TRBV3-2; len: 14; j_gene: TRBJ2-1; d_gene: .; abundance: .
CDR3aa: CASSLSGQYEQYF; CDR3nt: TGTGCCAGCAGCTTATCTGGGCAGTACGAGCAGTACTTC; v_gene: TRBV7-9; len: 13; j_gene: TRBJ2-7; d_gene: .; abundance: .
CDR3aa: CSAGPDDEQFF; CDR3nt: TGCAGTGCGGGCCCGGATGATGAGCAGTTCTTC; v_gene: TRBV20-1; len: 11; j_gene: TRBJ2-1; d_gene: .; abundance: .
CDR3aa: CASSKTGWGNQPQHF; CDR3nt: TGTGCCAGCAGTAAGACAGGGTGGGGCAATCAGCCCCAGCATTTT; v_gene: TRBV28; len: 15; j_gene: TRBJ1-5; d_gene: TRBD1; abundance: .
CDR3aa: CASSLAGGSYNEQFF; CDR3nt: TGTGCCAGCAGCCTAGCGGGGGGGAGCTACAATGAGCAGTTCTTC; v_gene: TRBV11-2; len: 15; j_gene: TRBJ2-1; d_gene: TRBD2; abundance: .
CDR3aa: CASTVENRGRSSTDTQYF; CDR3nt: TGTGCCAGCACCGTAGAAAACAGGGGGCGTTCTAGCACAGATACGCAGTATTTT; v_gene: TRBV6-4; len: 18; j_gene: TRBJ2-3; d_gene: TRBD1; abundance: .
CDR3aa: CASTRSSYNSPLHF; CDR3nt: TGTGCCAGCACGAGAAGCTCCTATAATTCACCCCTCCACTTT; v_gene: TRBV2; len: 14; j_gene: TRBJ1-6; d_gene: .; abundance: once
CDR3aa: CASSPLGQSGEQFF; CDR3nt: TGTGCCAGCAGCCCGTTGGGACAGAGCGGTGAGCAGTTCTTC; v_gene: TRBV14; len: 14; j_gene: TRBJ2-1; d_gene: TRBD1; abundance: .
CDR3aa: CASSFQGAAEKLFF; CDR3nt: TGTGCCAGCAGTTTCCAGGGGGCGGCTGAAAAACTGTTTTTT; v_gene: TRBV27; len: 14; j_gene: TRBJ1-4; d_gene: TRBD1; abundance: once
CDR3aa: CASSQDLAGGYLYEQYF; CDR3nt: TGCGCCAGCAGCCAAGACTTAGCCGGGGGATATCTCTACGAGCAGTACTTC; v_gene: TRBV4-1; len: 17; j_gene: TRBJ2-7; d_gene: .; abundance: .
CDR3aa: CASSSETSRSEQYF; CDR3nt: TGTGCCAGCAGCTCCGAAACCTCTAGATCTGAGCAGTACTTC; v_gene: TRBV9; len: 14; j_gene: TRBJ2-7; d_gene: .; abundance: .
CDR3aa: CASSEVGGTEAFF; CDR3nt: TGTGCCAGCAGTGAAGTGGGGGGCACTGAAGCTTTCTTT; v_gene: TRBV6-4; len: 13; j_gene: TRBJ1-1; d_gene: .; abundance: .
CDR3aa: CASSLHRGTEAFF; CDR3nt: TGTGCCAGCAGCTTGCACAGGGGCACTGAAGCTTTCTTT; v_gene: TRBV11-2; len: 13; j_gene: TRBJ1-1; d_gene: TRBD1; abundance: once
CDR3aa: CASAGVGNYNEQFF; CDR3nt: TGTGCCAGCGCGGGTGTGGGGAATTACAATGAGCAGTTCTTC; v_gene: TRBV9; len: 14; j_gene: TRBJ2-1; d_gene: .; abundance: .
CDR3aa: CASSLTSHPRDYGYTF; CDR3nt: TGTGCCAGCAGCTTGACTAGCCACCCCCGGGACTATGGCTACACCTTC; v_gene: TRBV5-6; len: 16; j_gene: TRBJ1-2; d_gene: .; abundance: .